This T cell receptor (beta chain) was documented in a study of cytotoxic CD8 clonotypes in ibrutinib-treated CLL. Study in general: Among the samples, the mean was approximately 260,000 productive templates and over 90,000 productive rearrangements. Points from the study as a whole: Baseline clonality, higher than in age-matched healthy donors, tracked circulating CD8+ T-cell counts. The times at which samples were taken varied between sustained-remission and progressing patients. Clonality showed a rise at ibrutinib response that reversed toward baseline at progression.

With respect to this clone: The target antigen is unknown.

This CDR3 is 13 amino acids long. Germline values: CDR1 LNHNV, CDR2 YYDKDF (reference sequence). Trimming at V came to 5 bases and at J to 6 bases, leaving 7 bases not matched to a gene. The repertoire was sequenced with immunoSEQ multiplex PCR; TCRdb's copy has only in-frame clones and lacks some. The table includes roughly 180,000 clones, about 80% detected once. The clonotype was recovered from a human donor with chronic lymphocytic leukemia. The specimen was PBMCs, collected after 24 months of ibrutinib treatment. This sequence joins TRBV15 and TRBJ2-7; the match to TRBD1 covers 7 bases. CDR3 in amino acids: CATSPRTGGEQYF. The CDR3 DNA follows: TGTGCCACCAGCCCGCGGACAGGCGGCGAGCAGTACTTC. Combining the CDR3 with reference TRBV15 and TRBJ2-7 gives the whole variable domain DAMVIQNPRYQVTQFGKPVTLSCSQTLNHNVMYWYQQKSSQAPKLLFHYYDKDFNNEADTPDNFQSRRPNTSFCFLDIRSPGLGDTAMYLCATSPRTGGEQYFGPGTRLTVT.